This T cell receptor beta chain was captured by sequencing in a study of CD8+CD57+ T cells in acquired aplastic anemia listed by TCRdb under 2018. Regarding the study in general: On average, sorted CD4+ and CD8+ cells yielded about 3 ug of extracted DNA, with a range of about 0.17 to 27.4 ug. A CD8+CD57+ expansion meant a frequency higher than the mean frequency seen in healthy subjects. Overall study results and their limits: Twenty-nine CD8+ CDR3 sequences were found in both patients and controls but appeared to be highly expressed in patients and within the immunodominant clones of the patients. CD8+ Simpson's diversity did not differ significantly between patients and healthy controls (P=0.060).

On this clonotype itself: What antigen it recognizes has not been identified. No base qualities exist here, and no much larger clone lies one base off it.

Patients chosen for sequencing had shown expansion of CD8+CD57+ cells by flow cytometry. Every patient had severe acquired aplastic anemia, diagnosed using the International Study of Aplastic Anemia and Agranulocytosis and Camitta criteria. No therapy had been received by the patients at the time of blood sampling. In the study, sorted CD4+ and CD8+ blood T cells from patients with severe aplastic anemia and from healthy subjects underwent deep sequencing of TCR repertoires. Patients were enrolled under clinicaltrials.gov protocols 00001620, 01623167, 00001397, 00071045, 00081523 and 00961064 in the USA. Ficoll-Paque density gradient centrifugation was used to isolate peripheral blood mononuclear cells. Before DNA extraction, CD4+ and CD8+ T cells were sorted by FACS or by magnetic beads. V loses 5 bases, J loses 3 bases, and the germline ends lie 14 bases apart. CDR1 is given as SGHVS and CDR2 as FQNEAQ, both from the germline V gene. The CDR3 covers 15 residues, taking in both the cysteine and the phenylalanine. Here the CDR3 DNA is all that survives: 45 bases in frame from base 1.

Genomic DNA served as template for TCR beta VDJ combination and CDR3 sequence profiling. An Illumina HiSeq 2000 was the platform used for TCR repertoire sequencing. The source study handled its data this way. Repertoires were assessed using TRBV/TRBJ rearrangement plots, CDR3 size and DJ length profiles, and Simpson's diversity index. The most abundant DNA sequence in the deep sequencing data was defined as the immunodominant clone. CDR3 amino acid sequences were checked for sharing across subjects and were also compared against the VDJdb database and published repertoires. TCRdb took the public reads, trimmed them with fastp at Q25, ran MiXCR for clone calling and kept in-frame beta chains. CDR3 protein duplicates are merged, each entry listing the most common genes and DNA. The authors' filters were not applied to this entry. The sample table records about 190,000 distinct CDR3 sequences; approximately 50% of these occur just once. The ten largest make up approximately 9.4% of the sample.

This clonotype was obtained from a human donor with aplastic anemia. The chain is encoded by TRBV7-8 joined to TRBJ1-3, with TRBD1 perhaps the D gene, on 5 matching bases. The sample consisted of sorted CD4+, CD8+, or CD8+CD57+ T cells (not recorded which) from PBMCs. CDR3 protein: CASSPGLLRGNTIYF. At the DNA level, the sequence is TGTGCCAGCAGCCCAGGGCTGTTGCGTGGAAACACCATATATTTT.